In its sample, the clone carrying this T cell receptor beta chain was seen a few times. A sample-barcoded 5' primer and a J-beta primer mix were used in a second PCR of roughly 6 to 11 cycles. MiXCR was run by TCRdb on the 5' RACE reads, yielding one entry per CDR3 protein. The sample includes roughly 2 million distinct CDR3 sequences, just under 50% of them seen just once. This record comes from a study of blood T cells in healthy people across ages. This CDR3 contains 15 residues. The germline V and J ends were trimmed by 0 bases and 6 bases, with 12 bases remaining between them. CDR1 is LGHNA and CDR2 is YSLEER in the germline V gene.

The sequencing sample was made of blood. V usage is TRBV4-3 and J usage is TRBJ2-1; D is unresolved. The sequence came from a woman between 40 and 50 years old in good health. CDR3 protein: CASSQDRVEGNEQFF. CDR3 bases: TGCGCCAGCAGCCAAGATAGGGTAGAAGGCAATGAGCAGTTCTTC.